This TCR beta chain came from a study of T cell changes during pregnancy in multiple sclerosis. Germline-derived CDR1 and CDR2 are PRHDT and FYEKMQ (reference sequence). Trimming stripped 5 bases from V and 0 bases from J, with 11 bases between. The CDR3 consists of 15 residues. The protocol was immunoSEQ multiplex PCR, while the TCRdb copy is restricted to in-frame clones and leaves out a portion. Altogether about 40,000 clones are present, approximately 92% being singletons, with the ten largest covering roughly 13%. In its sample, this clone was seen once. The receptor was derived from a female donor with multiple sclerosis, enrolled in a pregnancy study. This sequence joins TRBV13 and TRBJ2-1; D is possibly TRBD1 (6 bases). The sequences come from CD8+ T cells from peripheral blood mononuclear cells, collected in the first trimester of pregnancy. CDR3 amino acids: CASSVQGSSYNEQFF. CDR3 nucleotides: TGTGCCAGCAGCGTACAGGGAAGCTCCTACAATGAGCAGTTCTTC.